The clone carrying this T cell receptor (beta chain) was detected a few times. Its target is unknown. CDR1 is SEHNR, CDR2 FQNEAQ, per germline (reference sequence). This CDR3 comprises 15 residues. V was trimmed by 5 bases and J by 2 bases, leaving 16 bases between them. TCR beta libraries were made by quantitative 5'-RACE with molecular barcodes. TCRdb re-analysed the 5' RACE reads in MiXCR, keeping a single row per CDR3 protein. The data contain about 460,000 distinct CDR3 sequences, under 5.5% of them seen just once; the ten biggest clones take up 3% to 4%. The entry originates in a study of CD8 T cells in ankylosing spondylitis. Findings of the study overall: Reported data indicate significant enrichment of disease-linked clones within matched ankylosing spondylitis synovial fluid. Clones that were linked to disease were CD8+ and were relatively rare in peripheral blood. A subset of motif variants has previously been described in the synovial fluid and blood of reactive arthritis. One TCR beta motif, made up of roughly eight highly homologous variants, appeared characteristic of ankylosing spondylitis blood.

The TCR was taken from a male donor with ankylosing spondylitis. The sample consisted of blood, either unsorted or a sorted T cell fraction (not recorded which). The J gene is TRBJ2-7, the V gene TRBV7-9; D may match TRBD1 or TRBD2 (5 bases each). The DNA of the CDR3 is TGTGCCAGCAGCCGAGGGGCTTCCGACCCCTACGAGCAGTACTTC. Translation gives CASSRGASDPYEQYF.